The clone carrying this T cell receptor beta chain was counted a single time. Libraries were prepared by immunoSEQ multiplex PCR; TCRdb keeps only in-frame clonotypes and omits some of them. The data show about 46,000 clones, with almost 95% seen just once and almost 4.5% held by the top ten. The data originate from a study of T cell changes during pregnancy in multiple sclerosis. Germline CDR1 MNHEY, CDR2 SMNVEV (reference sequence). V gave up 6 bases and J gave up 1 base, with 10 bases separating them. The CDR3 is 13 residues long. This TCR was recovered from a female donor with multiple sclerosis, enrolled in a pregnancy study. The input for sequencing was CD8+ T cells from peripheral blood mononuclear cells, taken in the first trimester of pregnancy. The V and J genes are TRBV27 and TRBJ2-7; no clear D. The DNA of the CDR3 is TGTGCCAGCAGAAAAGCCAATTCCTACGAGCAGTACTTC. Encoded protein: CASRKANSYEQYF.